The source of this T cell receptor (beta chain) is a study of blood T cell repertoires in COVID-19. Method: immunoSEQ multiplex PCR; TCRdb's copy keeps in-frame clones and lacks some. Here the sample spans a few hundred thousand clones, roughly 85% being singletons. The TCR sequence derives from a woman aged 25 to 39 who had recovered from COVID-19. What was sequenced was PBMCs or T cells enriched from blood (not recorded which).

DNA for the CDR3: TGTGCCAGCAGCTTTGCGGACAGCTCCTACGAGCAGTACTTC. Residues: CASSFADSSYEQYF. The chain links TRBV7-9 to TRBJ2-7; tentatively, D is TRBD1 (6 bases). Trimming pared 3 bases from V and 0 bases from J, leaving 9 bases between. CDR1 and CDR2 from the germline V gene are SEHNR and FQNEAQ (reference sequence). The CDR3 consists of 14 residues.